This TCR beta chain was obtained from a study of T-cell memory formation after mild COVID-19 (dated by TCRdb to the early 2020s). With regard to the full study: TCR sequence clusters from the two donors were largely donor specific. Two young, previously healthy adult volunteers made up the cohort, one male and one female. In a couple of donors, T-cell clones that expanded and contracted after mild COVID-19 were followed by sequencing TCRalpha and TCRbeta repertoires longitudinally. General study outcomes and caveats: Whether the second-wave clones peaking on day 37 were SARS-CoV-2 specific was not confirmed. The study covered only a couple of mild cases, and larger cohorts including severe cases with pre-infection samples were considered necessary. Contracting CD4+ clones appeared mostly in the CM and EM memory subsets, whereas CD8+ clones were enriched in EMRA. Clones that contracted from day 15 to 85 showed balanced CD4/CD8 phenotypes, whereas a second wave of clones that expanded from day 15 to 37 leaned towards CD4+. Some responding clones were detected in pre-infection memory, which suggested that pre-existing cross-reactive memory T cells had joined the SARS-CoV-2 response.

Notes on this clonotype: It has no known antigen specificity. Per-base quality was not reported, and no clone a single base away is much larger than it.

TCRdb shows the sequencer as Illumina NovaSeq 6000. cDNA libraries for TCRalpha and TCRbeta were prepared by 5'RACE using constant-segment primers, with sample barcodes and unique molecular identifiers added. Trizol reagent was used to extract RNA from every sample. Library amplification was performed in two PCR steps, and a second sample barcode and Illumina TruSeq adapters were introduced in the second step. Libraries were sequenced on an Illumina NovaSeq with 2 x 150 bp paired-end reads. Per the source publication's procedure: The reads were demultiplexed and collapsed into UMI-guided consensus sequences using migec v1.2.7. Using mixcr v2.1.11, UMI consensuses were aligned to TRA and TRB V and J templates and then assembled into clonotypes. A clonotype was counted as expanded or contracted only if both edgeR and NoisET called the change significant, with noise models trained on biological replicates. edgeR calls used a false discovery rate-adjusted p below 0.01 and a log2 fold-change threshold of 1. As an exploratory analysis of dynamics, max-normalized trajectories of the 1000 most abundant clonotypes were examined with PCA combined with hierarchical clustering. Separately sequenced CD4+ and CD8+ repertoires were used to assign the CD4 or CD8 phenotype of responding clones. TCRdb reprocessing: public reads trimmed at Q25 with fastp, clones called with MiXCR, in-frame beta chains kept. Rows are combined by CDR3 protein, so each entry shows the most common genes and DNA. The V and J calls reflect TCRdb's pipeline rather than the authors' work. For this sample the table gives about 400,000 distinct CDR3 sequences, of which 20% to 25% were detected only once. The ten largest clones represent 8.5% to 10% of the sample.

The CDR3 spans 14 residues, from the cysteine through the phenylalanine. The entry retains the CDR3 DNA only, 42 bases that are in frame from base 1. V and J are truncated by 5 bases and 8 bases respectively, leaving an intervening sequence of 18 bases. CDR1 MNHEY and CDR2 SMNVEV were looked up in the germline V gene (reference sequence). Ficoll-Paque density gradient centrifugation was used to isolate PBMCs. The receptor's source is an adult woman who had mild COVID-19 (a few samples of this study predate the infection). The sample titles of this study are shuffled in the database, so cell type and time point are left out; the donor was told from shared clones. Sequenced: PBMCs or a T cell subset sorted from them (not recorded which). This chain is built from TRBV27 and TRBJ1-2, with the D gene not clear enough to name. The CDR3 corresponds to CASSIGRQDPGYTF. The DNA sequence follows: TGTGCCAGCAGTATCGGACGGCAGGACCCCGGCTACACCTTC.